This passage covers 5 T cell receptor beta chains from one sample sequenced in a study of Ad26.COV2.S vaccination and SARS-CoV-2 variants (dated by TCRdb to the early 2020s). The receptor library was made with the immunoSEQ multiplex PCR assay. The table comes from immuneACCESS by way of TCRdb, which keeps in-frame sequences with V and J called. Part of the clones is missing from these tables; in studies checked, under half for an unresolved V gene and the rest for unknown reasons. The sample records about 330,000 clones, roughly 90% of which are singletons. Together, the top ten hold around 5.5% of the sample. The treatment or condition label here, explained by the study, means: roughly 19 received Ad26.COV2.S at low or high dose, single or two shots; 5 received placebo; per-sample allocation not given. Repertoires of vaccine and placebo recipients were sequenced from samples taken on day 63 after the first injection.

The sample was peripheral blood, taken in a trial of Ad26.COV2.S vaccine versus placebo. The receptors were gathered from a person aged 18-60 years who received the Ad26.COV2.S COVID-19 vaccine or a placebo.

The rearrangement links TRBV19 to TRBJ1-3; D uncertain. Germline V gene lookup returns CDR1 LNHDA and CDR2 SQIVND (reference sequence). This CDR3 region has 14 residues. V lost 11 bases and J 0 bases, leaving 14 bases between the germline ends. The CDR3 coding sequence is TGTGCCTCTGCCCTATCTGCCTCTGGAAACACCATATATTTT. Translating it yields CASALSASGNTIYF.

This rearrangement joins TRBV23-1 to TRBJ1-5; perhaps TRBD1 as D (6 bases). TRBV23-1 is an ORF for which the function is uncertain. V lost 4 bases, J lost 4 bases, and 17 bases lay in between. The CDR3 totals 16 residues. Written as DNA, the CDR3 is TGCGCCAGCAGTCGGGGGGAGGGGACATTAAATCAGCCCCAGCATTTT. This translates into CASSRGEGTLNQPQHF.

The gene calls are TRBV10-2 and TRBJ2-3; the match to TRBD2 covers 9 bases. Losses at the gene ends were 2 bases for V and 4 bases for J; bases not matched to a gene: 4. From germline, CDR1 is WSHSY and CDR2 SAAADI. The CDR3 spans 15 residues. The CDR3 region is CASSEAASGADTQYF. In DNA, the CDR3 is TGCGCCAGCAGTGAGGCGGCTAGCGGGGCAGATACGCAGTATTTT.

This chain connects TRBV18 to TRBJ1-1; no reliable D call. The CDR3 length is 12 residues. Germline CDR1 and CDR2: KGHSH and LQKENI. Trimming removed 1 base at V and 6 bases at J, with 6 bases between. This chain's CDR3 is CASSPRVAEAFF. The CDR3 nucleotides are TGTGCCAGCTCACCACGGGTTGCTGAAGCTTTCTTT.

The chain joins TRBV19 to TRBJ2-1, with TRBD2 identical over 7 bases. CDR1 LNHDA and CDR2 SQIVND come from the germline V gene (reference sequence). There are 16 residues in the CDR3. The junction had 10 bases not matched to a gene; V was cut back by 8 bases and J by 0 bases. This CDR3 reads CASGKIAGVSYNEQFF. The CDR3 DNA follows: TGTGCCAGTGGTAAAATAGCGGGTGTCTCCTACAATGAGCAGTTCTTC.